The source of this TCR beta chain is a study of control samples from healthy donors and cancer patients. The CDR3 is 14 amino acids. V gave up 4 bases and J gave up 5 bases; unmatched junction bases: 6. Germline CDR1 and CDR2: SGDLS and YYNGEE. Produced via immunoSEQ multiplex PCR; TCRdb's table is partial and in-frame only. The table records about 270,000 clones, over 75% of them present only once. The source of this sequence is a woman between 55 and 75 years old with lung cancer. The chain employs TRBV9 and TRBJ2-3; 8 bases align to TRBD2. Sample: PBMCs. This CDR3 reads CASSHGGAEDTQYF. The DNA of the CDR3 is TGTGCCAGCAGCCACGGGGGGGCCGAAGATACGCAGTATTTT.